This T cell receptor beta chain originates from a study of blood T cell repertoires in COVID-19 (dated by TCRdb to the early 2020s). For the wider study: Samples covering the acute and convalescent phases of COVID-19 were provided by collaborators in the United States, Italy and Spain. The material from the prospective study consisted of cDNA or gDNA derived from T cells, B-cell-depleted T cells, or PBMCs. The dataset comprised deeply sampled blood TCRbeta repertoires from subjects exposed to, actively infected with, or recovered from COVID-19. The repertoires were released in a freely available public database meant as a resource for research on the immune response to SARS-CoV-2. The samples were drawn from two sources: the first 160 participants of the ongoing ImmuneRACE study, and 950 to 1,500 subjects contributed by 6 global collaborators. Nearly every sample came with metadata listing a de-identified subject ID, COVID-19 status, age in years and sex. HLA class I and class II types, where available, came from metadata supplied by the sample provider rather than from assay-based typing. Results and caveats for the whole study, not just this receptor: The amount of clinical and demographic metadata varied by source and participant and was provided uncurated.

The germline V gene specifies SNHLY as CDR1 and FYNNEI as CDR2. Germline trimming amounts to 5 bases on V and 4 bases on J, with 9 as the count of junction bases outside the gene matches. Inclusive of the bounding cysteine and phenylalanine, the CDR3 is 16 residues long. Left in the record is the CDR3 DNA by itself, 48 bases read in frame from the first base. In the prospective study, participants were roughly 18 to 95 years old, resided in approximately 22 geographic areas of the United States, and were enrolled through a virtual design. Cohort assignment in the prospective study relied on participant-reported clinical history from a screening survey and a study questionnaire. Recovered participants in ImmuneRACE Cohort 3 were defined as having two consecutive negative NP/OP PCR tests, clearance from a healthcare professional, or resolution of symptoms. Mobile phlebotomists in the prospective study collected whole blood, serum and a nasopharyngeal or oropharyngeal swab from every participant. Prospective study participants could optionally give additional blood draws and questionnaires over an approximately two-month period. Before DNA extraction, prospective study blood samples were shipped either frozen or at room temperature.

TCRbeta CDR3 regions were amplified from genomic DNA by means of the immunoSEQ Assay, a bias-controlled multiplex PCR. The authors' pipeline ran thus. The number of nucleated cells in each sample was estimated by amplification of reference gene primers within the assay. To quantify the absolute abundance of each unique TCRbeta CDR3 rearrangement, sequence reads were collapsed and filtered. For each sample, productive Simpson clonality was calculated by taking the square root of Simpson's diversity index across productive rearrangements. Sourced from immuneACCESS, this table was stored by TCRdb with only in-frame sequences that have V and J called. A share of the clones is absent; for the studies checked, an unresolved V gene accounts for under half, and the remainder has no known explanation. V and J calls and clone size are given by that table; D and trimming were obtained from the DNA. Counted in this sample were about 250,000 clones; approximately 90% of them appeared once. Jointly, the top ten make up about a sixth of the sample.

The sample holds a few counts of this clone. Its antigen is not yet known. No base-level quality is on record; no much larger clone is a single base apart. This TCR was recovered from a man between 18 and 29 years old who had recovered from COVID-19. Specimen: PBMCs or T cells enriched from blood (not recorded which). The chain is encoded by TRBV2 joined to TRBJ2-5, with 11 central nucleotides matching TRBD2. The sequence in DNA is TGTGCCAGCAGTTGGCTAGCGGGGGGCCGGGGAGAGACCCAGTACTTC. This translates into CASSWLAGGRGETQYF.